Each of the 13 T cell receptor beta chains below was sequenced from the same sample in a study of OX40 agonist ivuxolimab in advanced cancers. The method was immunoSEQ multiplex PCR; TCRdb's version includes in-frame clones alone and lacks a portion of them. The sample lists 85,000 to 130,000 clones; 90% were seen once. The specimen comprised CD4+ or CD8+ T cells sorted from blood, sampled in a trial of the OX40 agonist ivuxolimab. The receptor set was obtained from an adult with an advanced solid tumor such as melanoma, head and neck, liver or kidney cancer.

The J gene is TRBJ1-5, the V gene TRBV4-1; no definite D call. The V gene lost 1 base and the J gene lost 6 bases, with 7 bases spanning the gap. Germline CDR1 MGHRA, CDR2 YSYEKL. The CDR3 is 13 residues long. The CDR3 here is CASSQAERQPQHF. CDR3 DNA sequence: TGCGCCAGCAGCCAAGCCGAGCGTCAGCCCCAGCATTTT.

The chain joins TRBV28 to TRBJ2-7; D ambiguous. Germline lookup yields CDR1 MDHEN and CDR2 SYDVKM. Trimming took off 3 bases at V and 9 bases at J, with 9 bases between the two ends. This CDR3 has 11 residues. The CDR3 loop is CASSLTVMQYF. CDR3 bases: TGTGCCAGCAGTTTGACGGTGATGCAGTACTTC.

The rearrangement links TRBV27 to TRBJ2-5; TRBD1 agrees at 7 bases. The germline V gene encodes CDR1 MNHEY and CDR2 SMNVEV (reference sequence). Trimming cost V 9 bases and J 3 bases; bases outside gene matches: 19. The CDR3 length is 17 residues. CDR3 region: CARHLKKGGSGEETQYF. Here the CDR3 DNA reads TGTGCCAGACACCTTAAGAAAGGGGGCTCTGGGGAAGAGACCCAGTACTTC.

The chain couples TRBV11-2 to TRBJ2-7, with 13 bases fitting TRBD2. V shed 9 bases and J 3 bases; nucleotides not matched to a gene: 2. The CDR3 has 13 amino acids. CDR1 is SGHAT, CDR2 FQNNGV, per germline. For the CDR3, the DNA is TGTGCCAGTCGGACTAGCGGGAGCTACGAGCAGTACTTC. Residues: CASRTSGSYEQYF.

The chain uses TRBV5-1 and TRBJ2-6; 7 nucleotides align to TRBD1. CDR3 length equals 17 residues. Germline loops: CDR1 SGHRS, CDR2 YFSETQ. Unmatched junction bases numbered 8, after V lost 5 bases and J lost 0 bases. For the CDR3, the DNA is TGCGCCAGCAGGCTTCAGGGACAGCTCTCTGGGGCCAACGTCCTGACTTTC. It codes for CASRLQGQLSGANVLTF.

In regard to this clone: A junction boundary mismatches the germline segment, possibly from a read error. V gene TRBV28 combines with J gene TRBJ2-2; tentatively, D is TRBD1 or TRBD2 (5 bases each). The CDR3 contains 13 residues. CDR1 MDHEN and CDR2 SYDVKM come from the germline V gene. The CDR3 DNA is TGCTCTGTGGCAGGGAGGAACACCGGGGAGCTGTTTTTT. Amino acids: CSVAGRNTGELFF.

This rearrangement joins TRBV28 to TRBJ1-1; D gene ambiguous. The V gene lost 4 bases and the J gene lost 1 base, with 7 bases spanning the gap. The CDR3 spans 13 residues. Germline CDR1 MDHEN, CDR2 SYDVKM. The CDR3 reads CASSWTANTEAFF. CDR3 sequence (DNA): TGTGCCAGCAGTTGGACGGCGAACACTGAAGCTTTCTTT.

CDR3 bases: TGTGCCAGCAGCCAGACTCGAACGCAAGAGACCCAGTACTTC. Protein sequence: CASSQTRTQETQYF. The V gene is TRBV7-2, the J gene TRBJ2-5, with unresolved D. This CDR3 is 14 amino acids long. CDR1 SGHTA and CDR2 FQGNSA come from the germline V gene. V gave up 5 bases and J gave up 2 bases, with 12 bases separating them.

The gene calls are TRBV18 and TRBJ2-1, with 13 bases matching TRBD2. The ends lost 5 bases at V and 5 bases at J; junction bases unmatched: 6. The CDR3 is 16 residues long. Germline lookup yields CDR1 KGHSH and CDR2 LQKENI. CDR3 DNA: TGTGCCAGCTCAAGAGACGGGACTAGCGGGAACAATGAGCAGTTCTTC. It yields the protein CASSRDGTSGNNEQFF.

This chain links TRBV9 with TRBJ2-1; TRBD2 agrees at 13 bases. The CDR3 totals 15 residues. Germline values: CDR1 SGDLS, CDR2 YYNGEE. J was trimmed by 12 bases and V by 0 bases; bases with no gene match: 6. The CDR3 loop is CASSVGGLAGQPQFF. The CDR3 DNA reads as TGTGCCAGCAGCGTAGGGGGACTAGCGGGACAGCCGCAGTTCTTC.

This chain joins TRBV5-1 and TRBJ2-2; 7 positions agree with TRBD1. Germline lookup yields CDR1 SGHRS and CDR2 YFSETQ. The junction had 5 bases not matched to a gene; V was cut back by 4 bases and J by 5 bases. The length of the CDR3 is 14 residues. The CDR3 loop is CASSVDRETGELFF. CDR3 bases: TGCGCCAGCAGCGTAGACAGGGAGACCGGGGAGCTGTTTTTT.

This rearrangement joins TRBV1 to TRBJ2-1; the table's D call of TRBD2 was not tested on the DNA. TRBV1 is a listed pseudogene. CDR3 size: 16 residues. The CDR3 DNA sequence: TGCACCAGCGGGGTGCTAGCGGGAGTGTATGGCAATGAGCAGTTCTTC. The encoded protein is CTSGVLAGVYGNEQFF.

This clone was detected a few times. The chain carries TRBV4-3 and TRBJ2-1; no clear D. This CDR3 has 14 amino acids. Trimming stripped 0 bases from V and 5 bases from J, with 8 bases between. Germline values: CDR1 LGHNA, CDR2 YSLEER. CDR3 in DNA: TGCGCCAGCAGCCAAGAGGGATACGACAATGAGCAGTTCTTC. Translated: CASSQEGYDNEQFF.